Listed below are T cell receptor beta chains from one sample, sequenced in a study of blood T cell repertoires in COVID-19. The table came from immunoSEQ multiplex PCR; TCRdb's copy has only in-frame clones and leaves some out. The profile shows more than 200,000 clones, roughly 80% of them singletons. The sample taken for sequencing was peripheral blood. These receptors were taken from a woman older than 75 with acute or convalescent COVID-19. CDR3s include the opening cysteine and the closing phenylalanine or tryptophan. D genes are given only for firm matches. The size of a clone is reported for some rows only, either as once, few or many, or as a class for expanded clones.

cdr3_aa: CATSRGQTRGGTDTQYF; cdr3_nt: TGTGCCACCAGCAGAGGGCAGACTAGAGGAGGCACAGATACGCAGTATTTT; d_call: -; j_call: TRBJ2-3; v_call: TRBV15; clone_size: -
cdr3_aa: CASSEEQGTSEKLFF; cdr3_nt: TGTGCCAGCAGTGAAGAGCAGGGTACATCTGAAAAACTGTTTTTT; d_call: -; j_call: TRBJ1-4; v_call: TRBV2; clone_size: few
cdr3_aa: CASSPNRDRGNTIYF; cdr3_nt: TGTGCCAGCAGCCCGAACAGGGATCGTGGAAACACCATATATTTT; d_call: -; j_call: TRBJ1-3; v_call: TRBV3-1/TRBV3-2; clone_size: -
cdr3_aa: CASSLDLAADTQYF; cdr3_nt: TGTGCCAGCAGCTTAGATCTAGCGGCAGATACGCAGTATTTT; d_call: TRBD2; j_call: TRBJ2-3; v_call: TRBV11-2; clone_size: once
cdr3_aa: CAWMRGNTIYF; cdr3_nt: TGTGCCTGGATGAGAGGAAACACCATATATTTT; d_call: -; j_call: TRBJ1-3; v_call: TRBV30; clone_size: once
cdr3_aa: CASSQDYQRTEAFF; cdr3_nt: TGCGCCAGCAGCCAAGATTATCAGAGGACTGAAGCTTTCTTT; d_call: -; j_call: TRBJ1-1; v_call: TRBV4-3; clone_size: -
cdr3_aa: CASSSSQSGRAKNIQYF; cdr3_nt: TGTGCCAGCAGTTCATCGCAAAGCGGGAGAGCCAAAAACATTCAGTACTTC; d_call: TRBD2; j_call: TRBJ2-4; v_call: TRBV27; clone_size: -
cdr3_aa: CASSARLYSNQPQHF; cdr3_nt: TGTGCCAGTAGTGCCCGACTGTATAGCAATCAGCCCCAGCATTTT; d_call: -; j_call: TRBJ1-5; v_call: TRBV19; clone_size: -
cdr3_aa: CASSSPSTSGSYNEQFF; cdr3_nt: TGTGCCAGCAGTTCGCCTTCGACTAGCGGCTCCTACAATGAGCAGTTCTTC; d_call: TRBD2; j_call: TRBJ2-1; v_call: TRBV27; clone_size: -
cdr3_aa: CASRSQTSGGGEQFF; cdr3_nt: TGTGCCAGTAGATCGCAGACTAGCGGGGGTGGTGAGCAGTTCTTC; d_call: TRBD2; j_call: TRBJ2-1; v_call: TRBV19; clone_size: -
cdr3_aa: CAWSGNRGPGNTIYF; cdr3_nt: TGTGCCTGGAGTGGAAATCGCGGGCCTGGAAACACCATATATTTT; d_call: -; j_call: TRBJ1-3; v_call: TRBV30; clone_size: -
cdr3_aa: CASSQDIPGFYSTDTQYF; cdr3_nt: TGTGCCAGCAGCCAAGATATACCAGGGTTCTATAGTACAGATACGCAGTATTTT; d_call: -; j_call: TRBJ2-3; v_call: TRBV4-2; clone_size: -